The sample holds many counts of the clone carrying this TCR beta chain. Using its own MiXCR run on the 5' RACE reads, TCRdb lists one record per CDR3 protein. The profile covers fewer than 40,000 distinct CDR3 sequences, with roughly 5% appearing a single time and about a fifth taken by the ten largest. This specimen belongs to a study of early T cells in non-severe SARS-CoV-2 infection. Background on the study: The authors sequenced bulk RNA from unsorted whole blood, leaving chains unpaired.

CDR3 length equals 13 residues. Trimming took 0 bases from V and 9 from J, leaving 12 bases between them. CDR1 is SGHDN and CDR2 is FVKESK in the germline V gene. The receptor's source is an adult who was a healthcare worker with PCR-confirmed SARS-CoV-2 infection or an uninfected control (not recorded which). The material sequenced was whole blood. The genes are TRBV14 and TRBJ2-7; D is perhaps TRBD1 or TRBD2 (5 bases each). CDR3 coding DNA: TGTGCCAGCAGCCAAGAGAGGGGTTCTTGGCAGTACTTC. Protein: CASSQERGSWQYF.